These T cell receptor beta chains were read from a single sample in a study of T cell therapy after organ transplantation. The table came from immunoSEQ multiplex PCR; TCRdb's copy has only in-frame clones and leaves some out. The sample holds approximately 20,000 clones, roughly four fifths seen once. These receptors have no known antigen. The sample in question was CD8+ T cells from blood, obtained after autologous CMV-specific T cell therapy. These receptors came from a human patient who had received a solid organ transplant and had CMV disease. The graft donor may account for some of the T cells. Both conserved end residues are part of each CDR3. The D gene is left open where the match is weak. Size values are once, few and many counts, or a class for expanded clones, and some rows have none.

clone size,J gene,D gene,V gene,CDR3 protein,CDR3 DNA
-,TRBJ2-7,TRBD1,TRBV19,CASSIAEGQGYEQYF,TGTGCCAGTAGTATAGCCGAGGGACAGGGGTACGAGCAGTACTTC
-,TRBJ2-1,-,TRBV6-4,CASSDSFRSEQFF,TGTGCCAGCAGTGACTCCTTTCGGAGTGAGCAGTTCTTC
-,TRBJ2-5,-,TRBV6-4,CASSDRREIIPDSHSQETQYF,TGTGCCAGCAGTGACCGCCGTGAGATTATCCCGGACAGTCATAGCCAAGAGACCCAGTACTTC
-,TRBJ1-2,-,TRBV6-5,CASSYGPSDSLYGYTF,TGTGCCAGCAGTTACGGACCCTCAGACAGCCTCTATGGCTACACCTTC
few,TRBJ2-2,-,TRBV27,CASSGLDGAGELFF,TGTGCCAGCAGTGGACTGGATGGGGCCGGGGAGCTGTTTTTT
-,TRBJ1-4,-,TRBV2,CASSPGLEELTNEKLFF,TGTGCCAGCAGCCCCGGACTGGAGGAATTAACTAATGAAAAACTGTTTTTT
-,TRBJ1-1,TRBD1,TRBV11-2,CASSLEIGTGQNFMNTEAFF,TGTGCCAGCAGCTTAGAAATTGGGACAGGACAAAACTTCATGAACACTGAAGCTTTCTTT
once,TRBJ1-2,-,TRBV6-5,CASRFIQEWGDGYTF,TGTGCCAGCAGATTCATACAGGAATGGGGGGATGGCTACACCTTC
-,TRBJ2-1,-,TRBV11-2,CASSPTGTTGDEQFF,TGTGCCAGCAGCCCGACCGGGACCACTGGGGATGAGCAGTTCTTC
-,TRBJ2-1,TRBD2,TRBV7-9,CASSLTSGPISSYNEQFF,TGTGCCAGCAGCTTGACTAGCGGGCCAATTAGCTCCTACAATGAGCAGTTCTTC
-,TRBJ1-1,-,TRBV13,CASSDIWSEAFF,TGTGCCAGCAGCGATATTTGGTCTGAAGCTTTCTTT
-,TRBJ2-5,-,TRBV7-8,CASSPYGGYQETQYF,TGTGCCAGCAGCCCCTACGGAGGGTACCAAGAGACCCAGTACTTC
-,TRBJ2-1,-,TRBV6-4,CASSDSSGVYNEQFF,TGTGCCAGCAGTGACTCGAGCGGAGTATACAATGAGCAGTTCTTC
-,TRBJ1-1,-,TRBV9,CASSVGSGRTHSEAFF,TGTGCCAGCAGCGTAGGTTCGGGCAGGACACACTCTGAAGCTTTCTTT
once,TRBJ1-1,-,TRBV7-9,CASSLGGGSEAFF,TGTGCCAGCAGCTTAGGAGGGGGGTCTGAAGCTTTCTTT
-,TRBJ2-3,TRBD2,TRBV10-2,CASSLITSGSDPYTDTQYF,TGCGCCAGCAGCCTGATTACTAGCGGGAGCGACCCCTACACAGATACGCAGTATTTT
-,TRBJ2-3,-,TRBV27,CASSPGRVDTQYF,TGTGCCAGCAGTCCGGGAAGGGTGGATACGCAGTATTTT
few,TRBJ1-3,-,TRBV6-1,CASTEGRHSGNTIYF,TGTGCCAGCACCGAGGGGCGACACTCTGGAAACACCATATATTTT
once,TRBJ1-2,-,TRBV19,CASTTGWDPGRRINGYTF,TGTGCCAGTACCACAGGCTGGGATCCAGGTAGGAGAATAAATGGCTACACCTTC
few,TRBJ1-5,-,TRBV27,CASSLDGNLQPQHF,TGTGCCAGCAGTTTGGACGGGAATCTACAGCCCCAGCATTTT
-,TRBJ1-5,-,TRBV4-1,CASSQGKKDRPSQPQHF,TGCGCCAGCAGCCAGGGGAAAAAGGACAGACCTAGCCAGCCCCAGCATTTT
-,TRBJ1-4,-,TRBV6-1,CASSAPREFNEKLFF,TGTGCCAGCAGTGCGCCGAGGGAGTTTAATGAAAAACTGTTTTTT
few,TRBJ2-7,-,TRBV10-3,CAISEPHIAYEQYF,TGTGCCATCAGTGAGCCCCACATTGCCTACGAGCAGTACTTC
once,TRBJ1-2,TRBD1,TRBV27,CASSSNTGTGAPYGYTF,TGTGCCAGCAGTTCCAACACCGGGACAGGGGCGCCCTATGGCTACACCTTC
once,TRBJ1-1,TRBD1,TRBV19,CASSTDRGGRTEAFF,TGTGCCAGTAGTACCGACAGGGGGGGGAGGACTGAAGCTTTCTTT
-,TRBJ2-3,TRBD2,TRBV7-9,CASTPPRGREGSDTQYF,TGTGCCAGCACCCCTCCAAGAGGGCGGGAGGGCTCAGATACGCAGTATTTT
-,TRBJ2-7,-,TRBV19,CATRGLGTHSYEQYF,TGTGCCACCCGGGGTTTGGGCACGCATTCCTACGAGCAGTACTTC
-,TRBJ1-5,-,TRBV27,CASSIQGYQPQHF,TGTGCCAGCAGTATCCAGGGCTATCAGCCCCAGCATTTT
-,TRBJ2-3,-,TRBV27,CASSLEGRFSTDTQYF,TGTGCCAGCAGTCTTGAGGGCCGATTTAGCACAGATACGCAGTATTTT
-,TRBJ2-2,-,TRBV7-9,CASSRTISTGELFF,TGTGCCAGCAGTCGCACTATTTCCACCGGGGAGCTGTTTTTT
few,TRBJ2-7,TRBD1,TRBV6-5,CASSPGTGLEQYF,TGTGCCAGCAGCCCGGGGACAGGGCTCGAGCAGTACTTC
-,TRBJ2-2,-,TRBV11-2,CASSLEWVGELFF,TGTGCCAGCAGCTTAGAGTGGGTGGGGGAGCTGTTTTTT
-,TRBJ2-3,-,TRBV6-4,CASSDSNSPADTQYF,TGTGCCAGCAGTGACTCGAACTCCCCAGCAGATACGCAGTATTTT
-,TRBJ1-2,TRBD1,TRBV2,CASSDPATGEYGYTF,TGTGCCAGCAGTGACCCCGCGACAGGGGAATATGGCTACACCTTC
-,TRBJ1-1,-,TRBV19,CASSIRGINTEAFF,TGTGCCAGTAGTATTAGGGGGATCAACACTGAAGCTTTCTTT
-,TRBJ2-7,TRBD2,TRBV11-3,CASSPGRGGTEQYF,TGTGCCAGCAGCCCCGGGCGCGGGGGGACCGAGCAGTACTTC
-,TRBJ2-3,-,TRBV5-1,CASSRGGSTDTQYF,TGCGCCAGCAGTCGGGGCGGAAGCACAGATACGCAGTATTTT
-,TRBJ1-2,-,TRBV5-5,CASSHFEGISGYTF,TGTGCCAGCAGCCACTTCGAGGGGATAAGTGGCTACACCTTC
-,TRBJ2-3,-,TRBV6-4,CASSGASTDTQYF,TGTGCCAGCAGTGGGGCTAGCACAGATACGCAGTATTTT
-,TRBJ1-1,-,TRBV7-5,CARSLRGGHGNTEAFF,TGTGCCAGAAGCCTAAGAGGGGGTCATGGGAACACTGAAGCTTTCTTT
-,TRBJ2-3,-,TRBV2,CASSEIGNPMDTQYF,TGTGCCAGCAGTGAAATTGGGAACCCGATGGATACGCAGTATTTT
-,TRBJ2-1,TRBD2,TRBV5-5,CASSSSGGRSYNEQFF,TGTGCCAGCAGCAGTAGCGGGGGGCGCTCCTACAATGAGCAGTTCTTC
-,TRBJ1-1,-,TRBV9,CASSESSTQVMNTEAFF,TGTGCCAGCAGTGAAAGTAGTACACAGGTGATGAACACTGAAGCTTTCTTT
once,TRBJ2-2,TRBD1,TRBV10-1,CASMEGPGTGESGELFF,TGCGCCAGCATGGAGGGGCCCGGGACAGGGGAATCCGGGGAGCTGTTTTTT
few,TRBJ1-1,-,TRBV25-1,CASSYQGRDTEAFF,TGTGCCAGCAGTTACCAGGGGAGGGACACTGAAGCTTTCTTT
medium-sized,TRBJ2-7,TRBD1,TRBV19,CASSIGRRGQDEQYF,TGTGCCAGTAGTATAGGGCGCAGGGGGCAGGACGAGCAGTACTTC